The rows below give T cell receptor beta chains drawn from one sample of a study of blood T cell repertoires in COVID-19. Method: immunoSEQ multiplex PCR; TCRdb's copy keeps in-frame clones and lacks some. The data show about 87,000 clones, around nine tenths seen once. The sample comprised peripheral blood. The receptors here all came from a man aged 35 to 55 with acute or convalescent COVID-19. Each CDR3 is given with its conserved first and last residue. A D gene is named only where the DNA matches it firmly. Some rows have no size entry. The others give once, few or many, or a class for an expanded clone.

TRBJ1-5,TRBV14,.,TRBD1,TGTGCCAGCAGCCTCGGACAGGGGAATCAGCCCCAGCATTTT,CASSLGQGNQPQHF
TRBJ2-1,TRBV13,.,.,TGTGCCAGCAGCCTAGGGGAGTTTGTCTACAATGAGCAGTTCTTC,CASSLGEFVYNEQFF
TRBJ1-2,TRBV5-6,.,.,TGTGCCAGCAGCTCGTCGTTGAACTATGGCTACACCTTC,CASSSSLNYGYTF
TRBJ2-5,TRBV9,.,.,TGTGCCAGCAGCGTGGGTCAGCAGACTCAAGAGACCCAGTACTTC,CASSVGQQTQETQYF
TRBJ2-3,TRBV29-1,.,.,TGCAGCGTTGCCGGGAGAAACACAGATACGCAGTATTTT,CSVAGRNTDTQYF
TRBJ1-2,TRBV19,.,.,TGTGCCAGTCGAACAGGGCTATATGGCTACACCTTC,CASRTGLYGYTF
TRBJ1-6,TRBV19,once,.,TGTGCCAGTAGTGCCAGGGGAGCACCCCTCCACTTT,CASSARGAPLHF
TRBJ2-1,TRBV6-2/TRBV6-3,.,TRBD2,TGTGCCAGCAGTAAGGGACTAGCGGGGAATGAGCAGTTCTTC,CASSKGLAGNEQFF
TRBJ2-3,TRBV6-2/TRBV6-3,.,TRBD2,TGTGCCAGCAGTTACGTAGCGGGGGCAACAGATACGCAGTATTTT,CASSYVAGATDTQYF
TRBJ2-1,TRBV5-4,once,TRBD1,TGTGCCAGCAGCTTGGTAGGGGCAGGGGGCCGCAATGAGCAGTTCTTC,CASSLVGAGGRNEQFF
TRBJ2-7,TRBV6-5,.,TRBD1,TGTGCCAGCAGTTACTCAGGAACAGGGGGCTCCTACGAGCAGTACTTC,CASSYSGTGGSYEQYF
TRBJ1-1,TRBV27,.,TRBD1,TGTGCCAGCAGCCTTGACAGGGGTACTGAAGCTTTCTTT,CASSLDRGTEAFF
TRBJ1-3,TRBV18,.,.,TGTGCCAGCTCACCACTCTCAGACAGGACCCCTGGAAACACCATATATTTT,CASSPLSDRTPGNTIYF
TRBJ1-5,TRBV10-1,.,.,TGCGCCAGCAGTGAGGGTCGAGATCAGCCCCAGCATTTT,CASSEGRDQPQHF
TRBJ2-2,TRBV5-4,.,TRBD2,TGTGCCAGCAGCAGGGGACTAGCGGGGTCCGCCGGGGAGCTGTTTTTT,CASSRGLAGSAGELFF
TRBJ2-2,TRBV3-1/TRBV3-2,.,TRBD2,TGTGCCAGCAGCCCCCCTAGCGGGAGGTCCACCGGGGAGCTGTTTTTT,CASSPPSGRSTGELFF
TRBJ1-4,TRBV11-2,.,TRBD1,TGTGCCAGCAGCTTAGTCCCGGGACAGGACGCAACGCTGGAAAAACTGTTTTTT,CASSLVPGQDATLEKLFF
TRBJ2-7,TRBV5-4,.,TRBD2,TGTGCCAGCAGCCCCGGACTAGCGGGGCGCCGCGAGCAGTACTTC,CASSPGLAGRREQYF
TRBJ2-7,TRBV18,.,TRBD1,TGTGCCAGCTCAGCGGTTCCGGGACAGGGGGCAGGGGAGCAGTACTTC,CASSAVPGQGAGEQYF
TRBJ1-6,TRBV5-1,.,.,TGCGCCAGCAGCTCTAAACAGGACTCGGGAGCCCTCCACTTT,CASSSKQDSGALHF
TRBJ1-1,TRBV12-5,.,.,TGTGCTAGTGGTTTAGGGGCGGGGGCAAGGAACACTGAAGCTTTCTTT,CASGLGAGARNTEAFF
TRBJ2-5,TRBV3-1/TRBV3-2,.,TRBD2,TGTGCCAGCAGCCCGACTAGCGGGGGAGGGGAGACCCAGTACTTC,CASSPTSGGGETQYF
TRBJ1-2,TRBV18,.,TRBD1,TGTGCCAGCTCACAAGGACAGGGGGACCTAGCTAACTATGGCTACACCTTC,CASSQGQGDLANYGYTF
TRBJ2-1,TRBV9,.,TRBD2,TGTGCCAGCAGCGAGCAAGCGGGAGGGGTTGACAATGAGCAGTTCTTC,CASSEQAGGVDNEQFF
TRBJ2-3,TRBV5-6,once,TRBD2,TGTGCCAGCAGCTCACCGGGATTAGCGGGAGGGGAAGATACGCAGTATTTT,CASSSPGLAGGEDTQYF
TRBJ1-2,TRBV18,.,TRBD1,TGTGCCAGCTCACCGTGGCAGGGGGGCCACTATGGCTACACCTTC,CASSPWQGGHYGYTF
TRBJ2-4,TRBV6-5,.,.,TGTGCCAGCAGTTCGTCGGGAGTGGGAAACATTCAGTACTTC,CASSSSGVGNIQYF
TRBJ2-5,TRBV20-1,.,.,TGCAGTGCTAGAGATCGGGAGACCCAGTACTTC,CSARDRETQYF
TRBJ1-1,TRBV27,.,.,TGTGCCAGCAGTTTTGGGGGGGCCACTGAAGCTTTCTTT,CASSFGGATEAFF
TRBJ2-1,TRBV3-1/TRBV3-2,.,TRBD2,TGTGCCAGCAGCAGGACTAGCGGGAACTACAATGAGCAGTTCTTC,CASSRTSGNYNEQFF
TRBJ2-7,TRBV5-1,once,TRBD2,TGCGCCAGCAGCTCCCTAGCGGGAGTCACCTACGAGCAGTACTTC,CASSSLAGVTYEQYF
TRBJ1-3,TRBV6-6,.,.,TGTGCCAGCAGTTACTACAGCTCTGGAAACACCATATATTTT,CASSYYSSGNTIYF
TRBJ2-1,TRBV5-6,.,TRBD2,TGTGCCAGCAGCTTAACTAGCGGGAGCTCCTACAATGAGCAGTTCTTC,CASSLTSGSSYNEQFF
TRBJ1-5,TRBV5-5,once,TRBD1,TGTGCCAGCAGCCCGGGGACAGACAATCAGCCCCAGCATTTT,CASSPGTDNQPQHF
TRBJ2-3,TRBV19,.,.,TGTGCCAGTACCAACTCTGCCACAGATACGCAGTATTTT,CASTNSATDTQYF
TRBJ1-2,TRBV15,.,TRBD1,TGTGCCACCAGTCAGGGACAGGGCGCTAACTATGGCTACACCTTC,CATSQGQGANYGYTF
TRBJ1-2,TRBV20-1,.,.,TGCAGTGCTACCCGGTACGATGGCTACACCTTC,CSATRYDGYTF
TRBJ2-7,TRBV19,.,.,TGTGCCAGTAGTAACAGGAACTACGAGCAGTACTTC,CASSNRNYEQYF
TRBJ2-6,TRBV9,.,.,TGTGCCAGCAGCGTAGGGAGCTCTGGGGCCAACGTCCTGACTTTC,CASSVGSSGANVLTF
TRBJ1-2,TRBV21-1,.,.,TGTGCCAGCAGCAACCCCAGTCAACAGGGCTACACCTTC,CASSNPSQQGYTF
TRBJ2-5,TRBV6-2/TRBV6-3,.,TRBD1,TGTGCCAGCAGTGCCAACAGGGGGCCGGGTGGGGAGACCCAGTACTTC,CASSANRGPGGETQYF
TRBJ1-2,TRBV11-2,.,.,TGTGCCAGCAGCTTACAGCCCTTCTCAACTATGGCCTACACCTTC,CASSLQPFSTMAYTF
TRBJ1-5,TRBV5-8,.,.,TGTGCCAGCAGCTTGGGTAGCAGGGATTATCAGCCCCAGCATTTT,CASSLGSRDYQPQHF
TRBJ1-3,TRBV2,.,.,TGTGCCAGCAGTGACAGACAGAGCTCTGGAAACACCATATATTTT,CASSDRQSSGNTIYF
TRBJ1-5,TRBV3-1/TRBV3-2,.,TRBD1,TGTGCCAGCAGCCAAGGAGACAGGGGCAATCAGCCCCAGCATTTT,CASSQGDRGNQPQHF
TRBJ1-4,TRBV5-1,.,.,TGCGCCAGCAGCTTGGGGCAGAATAATGAAAAACTGTTTTTT,CASSLGQNNEKLFF
TRBJ1-2,TRBV12-3/TRBV12-4,.,TRBD1,TGTGCCAGCAGTCTAGGGGGCAGCTATGGCTACACCTTC,CASSLGGSYGYTF
TRBJ2-5,TRBV19,.,.,TGTGCCAGTAAAATTAGCGGCGGAGAGACCCAGTACTTC,CASKISGGETQYF
TRBJ2-7,TRBV14,.,.,TGTGCCAGCAGCCAAGAGCCGGGGTCGTTCTACGAGCAGTACTTC,CASSQEPGSFYEQYF
TRBJ2-3,TRBV18,.,TRBD2,TGTGCCAGCTCACGGGGACTAGCGGAGACTAGCACAGATACGCAGTATTTT,CASSRGLAETSTDTQYF
TRBJ2-1,TRBV5-8,.,TRBD2,TGTGCCAGCAGCTTGCTCGGGGGGTCCAATGAGCAGTTCTTC,CASSLLGGSNEQFF
TRBJ1-2,TRBV19,.,.,TGTGCCAGTAGTATAGACTTCCGTCCCGATGGCTACACCTTC,CASSIDFRPDGYTF
TRBJ2-7,TRBV10-3,few,.,TGTGCCATCAGTCGGGACACCGCCTACGAGCAGTACTTC,CAISRDTAYEQYF
TRBJ2-7,TRBV24-1,.,.,TGTGCCACCAGTGCCAGCGGACGGAGGTTCGAGCAGTACTTC,CATSASGRRFEQYF